This T cell receptor (beta chain) was recorded in a study of T cell responses to AZD1222 COVID-19 vaccine. General study points: Close to half of spike-specific TCRs reportedly recognize unmutated variant regions.

This table comes from immunoSEQ multiplex PCR, and its TCRdb copy is limited to in-frame clones, with some not included. The sample lists some 150,000 clones; roughly nine tenths were seen once. Worth noting for this clone: Its cognate antigen is unknown.

The V and J ends lost 2 bases and 0 bases respectively, with 8 bases between them. Looked up from germline, CDR1 is LGHDT and CDR2 is YNNKEL (reference sequence). The CDR3 has 15 amino acids. The TCR comes from an adult who received the AZD1222 COVID-19 vaccine. The V and J genes are TRBV3-1 (or the pseudogene TRBV3-2) and TRBJ2-1; D gene ambiguous. The sequenced sample was peripheral blood, obtained 28 days after the second AZD1222 dose. The CDR3 coding sequence is TGTGCCAGCAGCCAAACAGCTAGCTCCTACAATGAGCAGTTCTTC. Translation gives CASSQTASSYNEQFF.